One T cell receptor beta chain is described in this entry. The sample originates from a study of blood T cell repertoires in COVID-19. The V and J ends lost 5 bases and 1 base respectively, with 7 bases between them. The CDR3 covers 13 residues. CDR1 and CDR2 (germline): LGHDT, YNNKEL (reference sequence). As originally analysed: Reference gene primer amplification in the assay estimated nucleated cell counts. Here immunoSEQ multiplex PCR was the method, and the copy in TCRdb shows in-frame clones only, minus some. V, J and clone size are those of that table, while D and trimming were read from the DNA. The sample lists about 240,000 clones, about 70% occurring once.

The genes are TRBV3-1 (or the pseudogene TRBV3-2) and TRBJ2-3, with D unresolved. The sequenced sample consisted of peripheral blood. This receptor was identified in a woman of 80 years or more with acute or convalescent COVID-19. The CDR3 sequence: CASSSRGTDTQYF. As DNA, the CDR3 is TGTGCCAGCAGCTCCCGGGGCACAGATACGCAGTATTTT.